Below are 28 T cell receptor beta chains sequenced from a single sample in a study of radiation and T cells in renal cell carcinoma. Time point reported: baseline pretreatment blood. Treatment noted: 15 Gy SBRT to primary tumor, nephrectomy 4 weeks later. Here immunoSEQ multiplex PCR was the method, and the copy in TCRdb shows in-frame clones only, minus some. The table shows more than 140,000 clones, with approximately 87% occurring only once. This sample comprised blood, obtained from a patient whose treatment included radiotherapy and nephrectomy. These receptors all come from a woman aged 45 to 65 with renal cell carcinoma.

The V call is TRBV28, the J call TRBJ1-5, with D possibly matching TRBD1 (5 bases). In germline, CDR1 is MDHEN, CDR2 SYDVKM. The CDR3 is 12 amino acids. With 6 bases removed from V and 7 bases from J, the gap between germline ends came to 10 bases. The CDR3: CASRGTAQPQHF. CDR3 nucleotides: TGTGCCAGCAGGGGGACGGCGCAGCCCCAGCATTTT.

The rearrangement uses TRBV19 and TRBJ2-5, with a possible D match to TRBD2 (7 bases). The CDR3 length is 15 residues. V gave up 4 bases and J gave up 4 bases, with 16 bases separating them. Germline values: CDR1 LNHDA, CDR2 SQIVND (reference sequence). This CDR3 is CASSTGGGGGETQYF. CDR3 coding DNA: TGTGCCAGTAGTACCGGAGGGGGAGGGGGAGAGACCCAGTACTTC.

This clone was detected a few times. This sequence joins TRBV4-1 and TRBJ2-1; D not resolved. Germline CDR1 reads MGHRA; CDR2 reads YSYEKL. There are 12 residues in the CDR3. Trimming took 1 base from V and 9 from J, leaving 7 bases between them. In nucleotides, the CDR3 is TGCGCCAGCAGCCAAGTAGGGATTGAGCAGTTCTTC. This encodes CASSQVGIEQFF.

The V and J genes are TRBV6-1 and TRBJ2-7, with 9 nucleotides matching TRBD1. This CDR3 region has 14 residues. Per germline, CDR1 MNHNS and CDR2 SASEGT. V shed 1 base and J 3 bases; nucleotides not matched to a gene: 1. The CDR3 DNA follows: TGTGCCAGCAGTGAAGAGACAGGGGGCTACGAGCAGTACTTC. This sequence encodes CASSEETGGYEQYF.

V usage is TRBV6-1 and J usage is TRBJ1-6; 7 bases match TRBD1. The V and J ends lost 7 bases and 10 bases, in that order; junction bases with no gene match: 13. This CDR3 is 15 amino acids long. Germline CDR1 is MNHNS and CDR2 is SASEGT. The CDR3 protein is CASILQGTGGSPLHF. The CDR3 bases are TGTGCCAGCATCCTACAGGGGACTGGCGGGTCACCCCTCCACTTT.

The count of this clone is one. The chain employs TRBV6-5 and TRBJ2-2; TRBD1 aligns across 7 bases. V was clipped by 2 bases and J by 0 bases; unmatched bases: 3. The length of the CDR3 is 16 residues. Germline V gene data show CDR1 as MNHEY and CDR2 as SVGAGI. For the CDR3, the DNA is TGTGCCAGCAGTTACCAGACAGGGACGAACACCGGGGAGCTGTTTTTT. Translated, it gives CASSYQTGTNTGELFF.

This clone was seen more than once but under ten times. The genes are TRBV5-5 and TRBJ1-1; unclear D gene. Trimming shortened V by 0 bases and J by 4 bases, and 4 bases separated the two germline ends. CDR1 and CDR2 from the germline V gene are SGHKS and YYEKEE (reference sequence). This CDR3 is 12 amino acids long. The CDR3 region is CASSLVGTEAFF. CDR3 DNA sequence: TGTGCCAGCAGCTTGGTCGGCACTGAAGCTTTCTTT.

The V call is TRBV4-2, the J call TRBJ1-1; weak D call: TRBD1 (5 bases). Germline loops: CDR1 LGHNA, CDR2 YNFKEQ. The CDR3 is made up of 14 amino acids. With 1 base removed from V and 1 base from J, the gap between germline ends came to 7 bases. The CDR3 loop reads CASSQAGRNTEAFF. The CDR3 coding sequence is TGTGCCAGCAGCCAAGCGGGGCGGAACACTGAAGCTTTCTTT.

The chain carries TRBV29-1 and TRBJ2-3, with TRBD1 matching over 8 bases. Unmatched junction bases numbered 6, after V lost 7 bases and J lost 3 bases. This CDR3 is 13 amino acids long. Germline V gene sequence: CDR1 SQVTM, CDR2 ANQGSEA. The CDR3 spells CSAHRGVTDTQYF. The CDR3 DNA sequence: TGCAGCGCACACAGGGGGGTGACAGATACGCAGTATTTT.

This sequence joins TRBV4-3 and TRBJ1-1; D remains unclear. The germline V and J ends were trimmed by 4 bases and 1 base, with 19 bases remaining between them. The CDR3 totals 17 residues. Germline assignment: CDR1 LGHNA and CDR2 YSLEER. The CDR3 protein is CASSLWRPGQRNTEAFF. DNA of the CDR3: TGCGCCAGCAGCCTATGGAGGCCGGGCCAGAGGAACACTGAAGCTTTCTTT.

The CDR3 loop reads CASSLERTAWGADTQYF. CDR3 sequence (DNA): TGTGCCAGCTCCCTAGAACGGACCGCCTGGGGGGCAGATACGCAGTATTTT. The V and J genes are TRBV18 and TRBJ2-3; tentatively, D is TRBD2 (6 bases). This CDR3 region has 17 residues. The germline V gene encodes CDR1 KGHSH and CDR2 LQKENI. V lost 6 bases and J lost 4, with 23 bases in between.

This clone came up once. V usage is TRBV7-9 and J usage is TRBJ1-2; possible D gene TRBD1, 6 bases. The germline gives CDR1 SEHNR, CDR2 FQNEAQ (reference sequence). V lost 1 base to trimming and J lost 4 bases, with 13 bases between them. This CDR3 is built from 15 residues. The DNA for the CDR3 is TGTGCCAGCAGCTTAGACAGGGAGTGGATCTATGGCTACACCTTC. Translation gives CASSLDREWIYGYTF.

The rearrangement links TRBV27 to TRBJ2-1; a possible D gene is TRBD1 (6 bases). Germline lookup yields CDR1 MNHEY and CDR2 SMNVEV (reference sequence). The CDR3 extends over 14 amino acids. Trimming left V 5 bases short and J 7 bases short, with 15 bases between. The CDR3 DNA follows: TGTGCCAGCAGTGAAAGGGACACTAGAAATGAGCAGTTCTTC. Protein: CASSERDTRNEQFF.

This clone was seen a single time. This sequence joins TRBV29-1 and TRBJ2-7, with D possibly TRBD2 on 6 matching bases. The V end was cut by 1 base, the J end by 4 bases, with 11 bases between. Germline CDR1 reads SQVTM; CDR2 reads ANQGSEA. The CDR3 loop spans 13 amino acids. This CDR3 reads CSVEGLGGYEQYF. The CDR3 DNA reads as TGCAGCGTTGAAGGCCTTGGGGGGTACGAGCAGTACTTC.

A single count supports this clone. The chain joins TRBV10-3 to TRBJ2-3, with D unresolved. Germline CDR1 ENHRY, CDR2 SYGVKD. This CDR3 is 12 amino acids long. V was trimmed by 4 bases and J by 7 bases, leaving 9 bases between them. The CDR3 protein is CAISADEYTQYF. The CDR3 nucleotides are TGTGCCATCAGTGCTGACGAGTATACGCAGTATTTT.

This clone has only one observation. No conserved phenylalanine or tryptophan is present at the end of the CDR3, so a read error is the likely explanation. The limits of the CDR3 on the DNA are not certain, so only TCRdb's listed CDR3 is given. This chain uses TRBV5-7 with TRBJ2-7. TRBV5-7 is an ORF, and what it does is uncertain. The CDR3 is 11 residues long, ends included. CDR3 sequence reads: CASSVRWVPCL.

The chain is built from TRBV19 and TRBJ1-5, with TRBD1 matching 8 bases. Germline V gene lookup returns CDR1 LNHDA and CDR2 SQIVND (reference sequence). The CDR3 has 13 residues. Losses at the gene ends were 6 bases for V and 9 bases for J; bases not matched to a gene: 7. The CDR3 DNA reads as TGTGCCAGTAGGACTCAGGGGGCGGCGCCCCAGCATTTT. Its protein product is CASRTQGAAPQHF.

The rearrangement links TRBV18 to TRBJ2-7; D gene ambiguous. The V gene lost 4 bases and the J gene lost 0 bases, with 10 bases spanning the gap. Per germline, CDR1 KGHSH and CDR2 LQKENI. The CDR3 spans 14 residues. The CDR3 DNA reads as TGTGCCAGCTCACAGGACCGGAACTCCTACGAGCAGTACTTC. Translated: CASSQDRNSYEQYF.

The V and J genes are TRBV2 and TRBJ2-7, with 9 bases aligning to TRBD1. With 6 bases clipped from V and 3 bases from J, the junction kept 6 bases outside the gene matches. Germline lookup yields CDR1 SNHLY and CDR2 FYNNEI. The CDR3 covers 14 residues. The CDR3: CASSRDRESYEQYF. CDR3 coding DNA: TGTGCCAGCAGCCGGGACAGGGAGAGCTACGAGCAGTACTTC.

V is TRBV27 and J is TRBJ2-7, with D possibly matching TRBD2 (5 bases). Trimming took 6 bases from V and 3 from J, leaving 12 bases between them. The CDR3 consists of 13 residues. Germline CDR1 MNHEY, CDR2 SMNVEV (reference sequence). The CDR3 nucleotides are TGTGCCAGCAGGGACTTGGATCGCTACGAGCAGTACTTC. Its translation is CASRDLDRYEQYF.

The rearrangement uses TRBV7-2 and TRBJ2-2; D perhaps matches TRBD1 (6 bases). CDR1 and CDR2 (germline): SGHTA, FQGNSA. The CDR3 is made up of 15 amino acids. Deletions cut 5 bases from V and 4 bases from J, with 14 bases between. CDR3 bases: TGTGCCAGCAGCCCCCAAACAGGGAGCACCGGGGAGCTGTTTTTT. It yields the protein CASSPQTGSTGELFF.

The V and J genes are TRBV4-3 and TRBJ2-7; possibly TRBD1 or TRBD2 for D (5 bases each). V was trimmed by 4 bases and J by 3 bases, leaving 10 bases between them. The CDR3 extends over 13 amino acids. CDR1 is LGHNA and CDR2 is YSLEER in the germline V gene. This CDR3 reads CASSPRGGYEQYF. Here the CDR3 DNA reads TGCGCCAGCAGCCCTCGTGGGGGCTACGAGCAGTACTTC.

The genes are TRBV7-2 and TRBJ1-5, with a possible D match to TRBD1 (5 bases). This CDR3 is 14 amino acids long. Germline V lookup: CDR1 SGHTA, CDR2 FQGNSA. Between the trimmed V and J ends, which lost 1 base and 9 bases, there was a span of 13 bases. CDR3: CASSLGGAGLPQHF. The CDR3 DNA reads TGTGCCAGCAGCTTAGGCGGGGCTGGTTTGCCCCAGCATTTT. The full variable domain, completed using reference TRBV7-2 and TRBJ1-5, is GAGVSQSPSNKVTEKGKDVELRCDPISGHTALYWYRQSLGQGLEFLIYFQGNSAPDKSGLPSDRFSAERTGGSVSTLTIQRTQQEDSAVYLCASSLGGAGLPQHFGDGTRLSIL.

For this clone: This specimen includes other DNA sequences encoding the same CDR3. In nucleotides, the CDR3 is TGTGCCAGCTCACCCGGGACAGGGGGTCAGCCCCAGCATTTT. This encodes CASSPGTGGQPQHF. This chain connects TRBV18 to TRBJ1-5, with 11 bases lining up with TRBD1. The germline CDR1 and CDR2 sequences are KGHSH and LQKENI. The V and J ends lost 3 bases and 6 bases, in that order; junction bases with no gene match: 1. The CDR3 has 14 amino acids. Variable domain in full (rest from reference TRBV18 and TRBJ1-5): NAGVMQNPRHLVRRRGQEARLRCSPMKGHSHVYWYRQLPEEGLKFMVYLQKENIIDESGMPKERFSAEFPKEGPSILRIQQVVRGDSAAYFCASSPGTGGQPQHFGDGTRLSIL.

This sequence joins TRBV5-1 and TRBJ2-5; D remains ambiguous. The J call may be faulty, since TRBJ2-7 better matches the DNA end. This CDR3 has 11 amino acids. Germline V gene data show CDR1 as SGHRS and CDR2 as YFSETQ. CDR3 in amino acids: CASSITNEQYF. CDR3 nucleotides: TGCGCCAGCAGCATAACTAACGAGCAGTACTTC.

This clone occurred a few times. Just one base apart from a much larger clone, this may be a read error. This sequence joins TRBV5-2 and TRBJ1-2. TRBV5-2 is flagged as a pseudogene. This CDR3 has 15 residues. CDR3 sequence: CASSPVPWFLGGYTF. CDR3 DNA: TGTGCCAGCAGCCCGGTTCCCTGGTTCTTAGGTGGCTACACCTTC.

This rearrangement joins TRBV2 to TRBJ2-5; D is unclear. The germline CDR1 and CDR2 sequences are SNHLY and FYNNEI. CDR3 length equals 12 residues. V dropped 4 bases and J dropped 4 bases, with 7 bases sitting between them. The DNA for the CDR3 is TGTGCCAGCAGTGGACCTGGAGAGACCCAGTACTTC. Amino acid sequence: CASSGPGETQYF.

The CDR3 region is CASSLDRNEQFF. The CDR3 bases are TGTGCCAGCAGCTTGGATCGCAATGAGCAGTTCTTC. The gene calls are TRBV5-4 and TRBJ2-1; D gene uncertain. The CDR3 has 12 residues. Germline-derived CDR1 and CDR2 are SGHNT and YYREEE (reference sequence). With 0 bases removed from V and 6 bases from J, the gap between germline ends came to 4 bases.